The 15 T cell receptor beta chains in this list originate from one sample, sequenced in a study of cytotoxic CD8 clonotypes in ibrutinib-treated CLL. Clones were read by immunoSEQ multiplex PCR, and TCRdb kept only the in-frame ones, dropping some. The sample records 150,000 to 200,000 clones, 70% to 90% being singletons. Sequenced material: PBMCs, taken at disease progression, from a patient treated with ibrutinib. Receptors originate from a human donor with chronic lymphocytic leukemia.

The chain links TRBV7-9 to TRBJ2-3; 10 bases match TRBD1. J lost 3 bases, V lost 6 bases, and 6 bases had no gene match. This CDR3 is 15 amino acids long. Germline V gives CDR1 SEHNR, CDR2 FQNEAQ (reference sequence). As DNA, the CDR3 is TGTGCCAGCAGGGAGGGACAGGGGAAGACAGATACGCAGTATTTT. Translation gives CASREGQGKTDTQYF.

The rearrangement uses TRBV5-1 and TRBJ2-7, with 7 bases identical to TRBD1. The CDR3 has 14 residues. Per the germline V gene, CDR1 is SGHRS and CDR2 is YFSETQ. Unmatched junction bases numbered 7, after V lost 4 bases and J lost 3 bases. This chain's CDR3 is CASSKTGQFYEQYF. DNA for the CDR3: TGCGCCAGCAGCAAAACGGGACAGTTCTACGAGCAGTACTTC.

The V gene is TRBV4-3, the J gene TRBJ1-3; no clear D gene. This CDR3 region has 17 residues. Germline CDR1 reads LGHNA; CDR2 reads YSLEER. Trimming stripped 0 bases from V and 2 bases from J, with 14 bases between. CDR3 bases: TGCGCCAGCAGCCAAGATTCAGCCCCGAGACCTGGAAACACCATATATTTT. This codes for CASSQDSAPRPGNTIYF.

The chain couples TRBV29-1 to TRBJ2-7; 7 positions agree with TRBD1. Germline V gives CDR1 SQVTM, CDR2 ANQGSEA. This CDR3 region has 15 residues. The V segment lost 5 bases and the J segment 4 bases; nucleotides outside the gene matches: 14. CDR3 coding DNA: TGCAGCGTTTCAGGGGGTTCGTATTCAATGTACGAGCAGTACTTC. This codes for CSVSGGSYSMYEQYF.

This clone has just one count. This chain connects TRBV6-1 to TRBJ1-2, with 8 bases aligning to TRBD1. The CDR3 length is 17 residues. V shed 4 bases and J 4 bases; nucleotides not matched to a gene: 14. CDR1 and CDR2 (germline): MNHNS, SASEGT. The CDR3 loop reads CASSARQGTLDGYGYTF. CDR3 nucleotide sequence: TGTGCCAGCAGTGCGAGACAGGGGACCCTAGATGGCTATGGCTACACCTTC.

V and J are TRBV2 and TRBJ1-1; 7 bases align to TRBD1. Germline lookup yields CDR1 SNHLY and CDR2 FYNNEI. The CDR3 is made up of 14 amino acids. V gave up 6 bases and J gave up 0 bases; unmatched junction bases: 4. CDR3 sequence reads: CASRGQFMNTEAFF. The CDR3 region has the DNA TGTGCCAGCAGGGGACAGTTCATGAACACTGAAGCTTTCTTT. Full variable domain (remainder filled in from reference TRBV2 and TRBJ1-1): EPEVTQTPSHQVTQMGQEVILRCVPISNHLYFYWYRQILGQKVEFLVSFYNNEISEKSEIFDDQFSVERPDGSNFTLKIRSTKLEDSAMYFCASRGQFMNTEAFFGQGTRLTVV.

The chain recombines TRBV5-1 with TRBJ2-1; 12 bases match TRBD2. The CDR3 sequence is 16 residues long. Germline V lookup: CDR1 SGHRS, CDR2 YFSETQ. J lost 0 bases, V lost 4 bases, and 2 bases had no gene match. The CDR3 DNA follows: TGCGCCAGCAGCGTGACTAGCGGGAGCTCCTACAATGAGCAGTTCTTC. It yields the protein CASSVTSGSSYNEQFF. The full variable domain, with the rest looked up from reference TRBV5-1 and TRBJ2-1, is KAGVTQTPRYLIKTRGQQVTLSCSPISGHRSVSWYQQTPGQGLQFLFEYFSETQRNKGNFPGRFSGRQFSNSRSEMNVSTLELGDSALYLCASSVTSGSSYNEQFFGPGTRLTVL.

The chain links TRBV6-5 to TRBJ2-1; D perhaps matches TRBD2 (5 bases). V lost 7 bases to trimming and J lost 2 bases, with 15 bases between them. The CDR3 loop spans 15 amino acids. Germline V gene sequence: CDR1 MNHEY, CDR2 SVGAGI. Here the CDR3 reads CASKGGLAAYNEQFF. The CDR3 bases are TGTGCCAGCAAGGGTGGGCTAGCCGCCTACAATGAGCAGTTCTTC.

This chain connects TRBV5-1 to TRBJ2-7; 8 bases fit TRBD1. With V trimmed by 5 bases and J by 6 bases, 10 bases remained unmatched. Germline loops: CDR1 SGHRS, CDR2 YFSETQ. The length of the CDR3 is 14 residues. This chain's CDR3 is CASSRRQGAGEQYF. The CDR3 DNA reads TGCGCCAGCAGTAGAAGGCAGGGGGCGGGCGAGCAGTACTTC.

The chain couples TRBV28 to TRBJ1-2; perhaps TRBD1 as D (6 bases). V was trimmed by 5 bases and J by 1 base, leaving 17 bases between them. Germline-derived CDR1 and CDR2 are MDHEN and SYDVKM. The CDR3 has 16 amino acids. CDR3 coding DNA: TGTGCCAGCAGTCCCCCCCCGGCCAGGGGTAACTATGGCTACACCTTC. Amino acid sequence: CASSPPPARGNYGYTF.

This clone was recorded once. The chain uses TRBV19 and TRBJ2-7, with 15 positions matching TRBD2. V shed 0 bases and J 5 bases; nucleotides not matched to a gene: 14. The CDR3 has 20 residues. Germline V gives CDR1 LNHDA, CDR2 SQIVND (reference sequence). The CDR3 coding sequence is TGTGCCAGTAGTATAGATCTATTGGGACTAGCGGGAGGAATGGGAGACGAGCAGTACTTC. Amino acid sequence: CASSIDLLGLAGGMGDEQYF. Based on the CDR3 plus reference TRBV19 and TRBJ2-7, the full variable domain is DGGITQSPKYLFRKEGQNVTLSCEQNLNHDAMYWYRQDPGQGLRLIYYSQIVNDFQKGDIAEGYSVSREKKESFPLTVTSAQKNPTAFYLCASSIDLLGLAGGMGDEQYFGPGTRLTVT.

The chain couples TRBV6-1 to TRBJ1-5; D is undetermined. In germline, CDR1 is MNHNS, CDR2 SASEGT. This CDR3 is 14 amino acids long. Trimming left V 1 base short and J 4 bases short, with 8 bases between. The CDR3 reads CASSEVVMNQPQHF. In nucleotides, the CDR3 is TGTGCCAGCAGTGAAGTGGTCATGAATCAGCCCCAGCATTTT.

The rearrangement links TRBV6-5 to TRBJ2-7, with D maybe TRBD2 (6 bases). This CDR3 contains 15 residues. Germline CDR1 reads MNHEY; CDR2 reads SVGAGI. V lost 4 bases to trimming and J lost 9 bases, with 22 bases between them. This CDR3 is CASSFEAGSARRQYF. The CDR3 DNA is TGTGCCAGCAGTTTTGAGGCGGGATCGGCCCGTCGGCAGTACTTC.

This sequence joins TRBV5-1 and TRBJ1-2, with 7 bases fitting TRBD1. The germline gives CDR1 SGHRS, CDR2 YFSETQ. V gave up 3 bases and J gave up 6 bases; unmatched junction bases: 2. This CDR3 has 12 residues. The CDR3 here is CASSSTGDGYTF. DNA of the CDR3: TGCGCCAGCAGCTCTACAGGGGATGGCTACACCTTC.

The chain combines TRBV28 with TRBJ1-1; a possible D gene is TRBD1 (5 bases). There are 14 residues in the CDR3. Germline lookup yields CDR1 MDHEN and CDR2 SYDVKM. V was trimmed by 3 bases and J by 2 bases, leaving 10 bases between them. The CDR3 sequence: CASSLQGTNTEAFF. CDR3 nucleotide sequence: TGTGCCAGCAGTTTGCAGGGAACTAACACTGAAGCTTTCTTT.